What follows are 9 T cell receptor beta chains derived from one specimen sequenced in a study of technical replicates of blood from a handful of donors. The protocol was immunoSEQ multiplex PCR, while the TCRdb copy is restricted to in-frame clones and leaves out a portion. Among about 50,000 clones listed, roughly 96% were seen once. Sequencing was done on a sample of PBMCs. The receptor set was obtained from a human donor in good health. Some clones in this sample may be carry-over from other donors' samples.

For the CDR3, the DNA is TGTGCCAGTAGTATAGATAGCGCAGGCTGGGATGGCTACACCTTC. Protein sequence: CASSIDSAGWDGYTF. This chain joins TRBV19 and TRBJ1-2, with D unclear. Germline-derived CDR1 and CDR2 are LNHDA and SQIVND (reference sequence). V lost 0 bases, J lost 6 bases, and 14 bases lay in between. The CDR3 sequence is 15 residues long.

The genes are TRBV7-3 and TRBJ1-2, with 8 bases aligning to TRBD1. The CDR3 contains 16 residues. Looked up from germline, CDR1 is SGHTA and CDR2 is FQGTGA. V shed 0 bases and J 7 bases; nucleotides not matched to a gene: 10. The DNA of the CDR3 is TGTGCCAGCAGCTTAACGGCGGGGCAGGGGGCGGGTGGCTACACCTTC. This encodes CASSLTAGQGAGGYTF.

The J gene is TRBJ1-5, the V gene TRBV2, with a possible D match to TRBD1 (5 bases). The CDR3 has 15 amino acids. From germline, CDR1 is SNHLY and CDR2 FYNNEI. V lost 5 bases and J lost 6, with 17 bases in between. CDR3 sequence reads: CASSWDSGGVQPQHF. The CDR3 region has the DNA TGTGCCAGCAGTTGGGACTCTGGAGGAGTTCAGCCCCAGCATTTT.

The J gene is TRBJ1-5, the V gene TRBV27; 10 bases agree with TRBD1. V lost 5 bases, J lost 8 bases, and 6 bases stayed unmatched. The CDR3 covers 14 residues. Germline V lookup: CDR1 MNHEY, CDR2 SMNVEV (reference sequence). DNA of the CDR3: TGTGCCAGCAGTCCTGGGACAGGGGAGAAGCCCCAGCATTTT. Protein: CASSPGTGEKPQHF.

The chain couples TRBV19 to TRBJ2-1; 8 bases line up with TRBD2. Trimming removed 4 bases from V and 7 bases from J; junction bases left unmatched: 9. This CDR3 region has 15 residues. Germline V CDR1 and CDR2: LNHDA, SQIVND (reference sequence). The CDR3 sequence is CASSRGTRRSNEQFF. CDR3 in DNA: TGTGCCAGTAGTAGGGGGACTAGGCGTTCGAATGAGCAGTTCTTC.

This clone appeared a few times. The chain joins TRBV5-1 to TRBJ1-2, with D unresolved. The germline V and J ends were trimmed by 7 bases and 2 bases, with 6 bases remaining between them. Germline V lookup: CDR1 SGHRS, CDR2 YFSETQ. This CDR3 has 11 residues. CDR3 sequence: CASGENYGYTF. DNA of the CDR3: TGCGCCAGCGGAGAAAACTATGGCTACACCTTC. Using reference TRBV5-1 and TRBJ1-2 for the parts outside the CDR3, the full variable domain is KAGVTQTPRYLIKTRGQQVTLSCSPISGHRSVSWYQQTPGQGLQFLFEYFSETQRNKGNFPGRFSGRQFSNSRSEMNVSTLELGDSALYLCASGENYGYTFGSGTRLTVV.

The chain joins TRBV29-1 to TRBJ2-7; TRBD2 aligns across 12 bases. V lost 4 bases to trimming and J lost 7 bases; unmatched junction nucleotides: 14. CDR1 is SQVTM and CDR2 is ANQGSEA in the germline V gene. This CDR3 is 16 amino acids long. CDR3 residues: CSVVTSGGIKMGEQYF. The DNA of the CDR3 is TGCAGCGTTGTAACTAGCGGGGGGATCAAAATGGGAGAGCAGTACTTC.

V is TRBV7-2 and J is TRBJ2-7; D is perhaps TRBD1 (6 bases). Trimming shortened V by 1 base and J by 2 bases, and 15 bases separated the two germline ends. The CDR3 totals 16 residues. Per the germline V gene, CDR1 is SGHTA and CDR2 is FQGNSA. CDR3 sequence: CASSLVSTGRAYEQYF. The DNA for the CDR3 is TGTGCCAGCAGCTTAGTCTCGACAGGCCGCGCCTACGAGCAGTACTTC. Together with reference TRBV7-2 and TRBJ2-7, the CDR3 gives the full variable domain: GAGVSQSPSNKVTEKGKDVELRCDPISGHTALYWYRQSLGQGLEFLIYFQGNSAPDKSGLPSDRFSAERTGGSVSTLTIQRTQQEDSAVYLCASSLVSTGRAYEQYFGPGTRLTVT.

CDR3 bases: TGTGCCAGCAGTGACAGGGGGTGGAACACTGAAGCTTTCTTT. It is translated as CASSDRGWNTEAFF. This chain links TRBV2 with TRBJ1-1; 7 nucleotides match TRBD1. This CDR3 spans 14 amino acids. In germline, CDR1 is SNHLY, CDR2 FYNNEI. V was clipped by 3 bases and J by 1 base; unmatched bases: 2.